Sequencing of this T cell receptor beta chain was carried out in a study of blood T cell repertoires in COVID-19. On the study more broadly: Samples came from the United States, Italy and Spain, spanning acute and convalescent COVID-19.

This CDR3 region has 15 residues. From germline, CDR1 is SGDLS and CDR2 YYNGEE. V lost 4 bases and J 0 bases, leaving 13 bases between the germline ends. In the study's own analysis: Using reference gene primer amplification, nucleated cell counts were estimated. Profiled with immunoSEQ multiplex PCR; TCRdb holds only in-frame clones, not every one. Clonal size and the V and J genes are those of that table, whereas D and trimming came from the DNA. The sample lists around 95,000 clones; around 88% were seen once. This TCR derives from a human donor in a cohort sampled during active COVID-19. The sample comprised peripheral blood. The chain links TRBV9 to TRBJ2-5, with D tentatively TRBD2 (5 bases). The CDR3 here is CASSSPGIDQETQYF. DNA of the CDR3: TGTGCCAGCAGCTCCCCCGGGATCGACCAAGAGACCCAGTACTTC.